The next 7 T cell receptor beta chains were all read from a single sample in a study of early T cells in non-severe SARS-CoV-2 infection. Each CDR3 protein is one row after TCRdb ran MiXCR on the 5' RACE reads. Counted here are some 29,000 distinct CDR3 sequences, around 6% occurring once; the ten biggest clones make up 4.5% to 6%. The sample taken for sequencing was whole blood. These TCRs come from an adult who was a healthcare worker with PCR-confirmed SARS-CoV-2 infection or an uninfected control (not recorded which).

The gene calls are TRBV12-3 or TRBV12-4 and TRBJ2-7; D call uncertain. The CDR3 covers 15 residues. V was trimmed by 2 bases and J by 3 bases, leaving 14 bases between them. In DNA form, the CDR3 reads TGTGCCAGCAGTTTATACGGGCGCGACGGCTACGAGCAGTACTTC. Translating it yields CASSLYGRDGYEQYF.

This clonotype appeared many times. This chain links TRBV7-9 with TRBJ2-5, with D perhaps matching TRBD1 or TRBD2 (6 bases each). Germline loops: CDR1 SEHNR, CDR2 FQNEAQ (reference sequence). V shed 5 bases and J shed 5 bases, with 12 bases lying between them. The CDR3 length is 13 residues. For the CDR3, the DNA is TGTGCCAGCAGCCAAAGGGGGGCTGAGACCCAGTACTTC. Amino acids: CASSQRGAETQYF.

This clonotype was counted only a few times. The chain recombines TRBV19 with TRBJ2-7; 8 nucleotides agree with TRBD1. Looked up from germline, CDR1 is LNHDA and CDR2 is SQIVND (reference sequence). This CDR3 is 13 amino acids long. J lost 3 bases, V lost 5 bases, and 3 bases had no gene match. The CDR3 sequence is CASSSGQGYEQYF. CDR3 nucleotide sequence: TGTGCCAGTAGTTCCGGACAGGGCTACGAGCAGTACTTC.

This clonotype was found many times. The CDR3 loop reads CRVGAPGDTQYF. The CDR3, as DNA: TGCAGGGTAGGAGCCCCAGGAGATACGCAGTATTTT. The chain has TRBV29-1 and TRBJ2-3; D not resolved. The CDR3 has 12 residues. Germline assignment: CDR1 SQVTM and CDR2 ANQGSEA.

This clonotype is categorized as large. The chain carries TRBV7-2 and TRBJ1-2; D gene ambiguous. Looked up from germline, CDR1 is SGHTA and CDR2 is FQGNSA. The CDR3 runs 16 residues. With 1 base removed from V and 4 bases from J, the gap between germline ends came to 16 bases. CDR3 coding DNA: TGTGCCAGCAGCTTAGTACTCATAGCCTCGACCTATGGCTACACCTTC. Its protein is CASSLVLIASTYGYTF.

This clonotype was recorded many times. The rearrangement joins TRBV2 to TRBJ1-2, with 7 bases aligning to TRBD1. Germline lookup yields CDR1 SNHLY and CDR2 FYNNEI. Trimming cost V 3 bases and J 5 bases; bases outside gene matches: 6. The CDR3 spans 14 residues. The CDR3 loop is CASSDGDSPYGYTF. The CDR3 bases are TGTGCCAGCAGTGACGGGGACAGTCCATATGGCTACACCTTC.

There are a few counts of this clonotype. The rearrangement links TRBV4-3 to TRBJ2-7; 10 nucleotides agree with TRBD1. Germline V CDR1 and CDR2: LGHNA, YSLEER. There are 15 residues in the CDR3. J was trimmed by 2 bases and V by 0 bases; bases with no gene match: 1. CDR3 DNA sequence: TGCGCCAGCAGCCAAGAGGGGACAGGGGCCTACGAGCAGTACTTC. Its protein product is CASSQEGTGAYEQYF.